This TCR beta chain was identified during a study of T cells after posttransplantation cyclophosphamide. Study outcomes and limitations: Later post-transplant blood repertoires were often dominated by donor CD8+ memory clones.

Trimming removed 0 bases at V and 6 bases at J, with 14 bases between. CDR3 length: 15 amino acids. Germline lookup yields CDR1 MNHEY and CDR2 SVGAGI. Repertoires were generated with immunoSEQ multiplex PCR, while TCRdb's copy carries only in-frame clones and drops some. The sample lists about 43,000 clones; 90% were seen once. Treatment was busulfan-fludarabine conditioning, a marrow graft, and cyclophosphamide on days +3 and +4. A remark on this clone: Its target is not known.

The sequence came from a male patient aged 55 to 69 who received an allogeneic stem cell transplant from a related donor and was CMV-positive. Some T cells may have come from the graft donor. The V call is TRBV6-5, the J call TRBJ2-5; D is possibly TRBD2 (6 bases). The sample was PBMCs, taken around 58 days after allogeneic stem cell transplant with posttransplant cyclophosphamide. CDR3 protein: CASSYSSAGRKTQYF. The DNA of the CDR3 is TGTGCCAGCAGTTACTCTTCGGCGGGGCGCAAGACCCAGTACTTC.